This T cell receptor (beta chain) stems from a study of Graves' ophthalmopathy and Graves' hyperthyroidism. Study observations and caveats: Blood contained most expanded thyroid clonotypes exceeding 0.001 frequency. Forecasting of ophthalmopathy progression by the model achieved around 71% sensitivity and less than 80% specificity.

This clonotype occurred many times. Its matching antigen is unknown. TCR beta CDR3 regions were amplified from RNA transcripts. The authors performed first-round RT-PCR with HTBI primers and then a second-round multiplex PCR. TCRdb processed the multiplex PCR reads anew with MiXCR; each CDR3 protein has one entry. The repertoire consists of under 350,000 distinct CDR3 sequences, with 15% to 20% occurring once and the leading ten covering roughly an eighth. The diagnosis combined clinical symptoms, thyroxine, TRAb, thyroid ultrasound and orbital computed tomography scans. Germline loops: CDR1 DFQATT, CDR2 SNEGSKA (reference sequence). The CDR3 spans 11 residues. Between the trimmed V and J ends, which lost 3 bases and 1 base, there was a span of 3 bases.

The sequenced sample was peripheral blood. This clonotype was sampled from an adult man with Graves' ophthalmopathy. J is TRBJ2-5 and V is TRBV20-1; D gene ambiguous. CDR3 in DNA: TGCAGTGCTAGGCTCCAAGAGACCCAGTACTTC. This sequence encodes CSARLQETQYF.